One and the same sample provided the 7 T cell receptor beta chains below, sequenced in a study of T-cell reconstitution after alpha-beta-depleted transplantation in children listed by TCRdb under 2016. What this sample's treatment or condition label stands for: allogeneic hematopoietic cell transplantation with graft depleted of TCRalphabeta T cells and CD19 B cells. The method behind the library was PCR. Sequencing used an Illumina HiSeq 2500. TCR library preparation used molecular barcoding, with unique molecular identifiers applied to normalize quantification of the TCRbeta repertoire. TCRdb handled the public reads itself, with Q25 trimming in fastp and clone calling in MiXCR, and kept productive beta chains. Entries are consolidated by CDR3 protein sequence, retaining the most common genes and DNA. The sample profile shows hundreds of thousands of distinct CDR3 sequences; 10% to 15% of them were found once. In total, the top ten clones hold about 2.2% of the sample.

Sequencing was performed on PBMCs, mostly from graft donor cells, taken 360 days after TCRalphabeta/CD19-depleted stem cell transplant. The receptors come from a male patient aged 10 to 17 who had a stem cell transplant for acute myeloid leukemia, so the T cells may come from the graft donor.

On this clonotype: A read error may produce the germline difference seen at one junction end. The chain recombines TRBV12-3 or TRBV12-4 with TRBJ2-7; 7 bases agree with TRBD2. The CDR3 covers 14 residues. In nucleotides, the CDR3 is TGTGCCAGCAGCAGCGGGGCCCGGCATGAAGGGAGTCGGTTC. Translated: CASSSGARHEGSRF.

This clonotype was detected only a few times. The V call is TRBV29-1, the J call TRBJ2-3, with D possibly being TRBD1 (5 bases). Germline-derived CDR1 and CDR2 are SQVTM and ANQGSEA. The CDR3 consists of 13 residues. V gave up 6 bases and J gave up 2 bases, with 12 bases separating them. CDR3 sequence: CSVKGRVTDTQYF. DNA of the CDR3: TGCAGCGTCAAGGGCAGGGTCACAGATACGCAGTATTTT.

This clonotype has more than one count but fewer than ten. The rearrangement joins TRBV12-3 or TRBV12-4 to TRBJ2-3, with D maybe TRBD2 (5 bases). V gave up 6 bases and J gave up 0 bases, with 16 bases separating them. The CDR3 has 16 amino acids. This chain's CDR3 is CASSHSVAPSTDTQYF. CDR3 in DNA: TGTGCCAGCAGCCATAGCGTAGCTCCTAGCACAGATACGCAGTATTTT.

This clonotype came up many times. The rearrangement uses TRBV7-9 and TRBJ1-2; no clear D gene. The germline V and J ends were trimmed by 1 base and 4 bases, with 7 bases remaining between them. This CDR3 spans 13 amino acids. CDR1 and CDR2 (germline): SEHNR, FQNEAQ (reference sequence). The DNA of the CDR3 is TGTGCCAGCAGCTTAGGCGTCCCCTATGGCTACACCTTC. This gives the protein CASSLGVPYGYTF.

Concerning this clonotype itself: Just one base apart from a much larger clone, this may be a read error. V and J are TRBV28 and TRBJ2-1; 9 nucleotides match TRBD2. This CDR3 comprises 15 residues. Germline-derived CDR1 and CDR2 are MDHEN and SYDVKM. The CDR3 bases are TGTGCCAACAGTTTTTGGCGGGAGGGCCCCGATGAGCAGTTCTTC. Translating it yields CANSFWREGPDEQFF.

V gene TRBV12-3 or TRBV12-4 combines with J gene TRBJ1-3; D remains ambiguous. This CDR3 is built from 14 residues. V was shortened by 2 bases and J by 4 bases, with 9 bases between the two germline ends. DNA of the CDR3: TGTGCCAGCAGTTTACGGGAGCTCGGAAACACCATATATTTT. It codes for CASSLRELGNTIYF.

This clonotype has just a few counts. The chain combines TRBV12-3 or TRBV12-4 with TRBJ2-3; 7 bases line up with TRBD2. With V trimmed by 2 bases and J by 0 bases, 11 bases remained unmatched. The CDR3 is made up of 18 amino acids. The DNA for the CDR3 is TGTGCCAGCAGTTTAAGGGGCAAACAGCGGGGTAGCACAGATACGCAGTATTTT. Translating it yields CASSLRGKQRGSTDTQYF.